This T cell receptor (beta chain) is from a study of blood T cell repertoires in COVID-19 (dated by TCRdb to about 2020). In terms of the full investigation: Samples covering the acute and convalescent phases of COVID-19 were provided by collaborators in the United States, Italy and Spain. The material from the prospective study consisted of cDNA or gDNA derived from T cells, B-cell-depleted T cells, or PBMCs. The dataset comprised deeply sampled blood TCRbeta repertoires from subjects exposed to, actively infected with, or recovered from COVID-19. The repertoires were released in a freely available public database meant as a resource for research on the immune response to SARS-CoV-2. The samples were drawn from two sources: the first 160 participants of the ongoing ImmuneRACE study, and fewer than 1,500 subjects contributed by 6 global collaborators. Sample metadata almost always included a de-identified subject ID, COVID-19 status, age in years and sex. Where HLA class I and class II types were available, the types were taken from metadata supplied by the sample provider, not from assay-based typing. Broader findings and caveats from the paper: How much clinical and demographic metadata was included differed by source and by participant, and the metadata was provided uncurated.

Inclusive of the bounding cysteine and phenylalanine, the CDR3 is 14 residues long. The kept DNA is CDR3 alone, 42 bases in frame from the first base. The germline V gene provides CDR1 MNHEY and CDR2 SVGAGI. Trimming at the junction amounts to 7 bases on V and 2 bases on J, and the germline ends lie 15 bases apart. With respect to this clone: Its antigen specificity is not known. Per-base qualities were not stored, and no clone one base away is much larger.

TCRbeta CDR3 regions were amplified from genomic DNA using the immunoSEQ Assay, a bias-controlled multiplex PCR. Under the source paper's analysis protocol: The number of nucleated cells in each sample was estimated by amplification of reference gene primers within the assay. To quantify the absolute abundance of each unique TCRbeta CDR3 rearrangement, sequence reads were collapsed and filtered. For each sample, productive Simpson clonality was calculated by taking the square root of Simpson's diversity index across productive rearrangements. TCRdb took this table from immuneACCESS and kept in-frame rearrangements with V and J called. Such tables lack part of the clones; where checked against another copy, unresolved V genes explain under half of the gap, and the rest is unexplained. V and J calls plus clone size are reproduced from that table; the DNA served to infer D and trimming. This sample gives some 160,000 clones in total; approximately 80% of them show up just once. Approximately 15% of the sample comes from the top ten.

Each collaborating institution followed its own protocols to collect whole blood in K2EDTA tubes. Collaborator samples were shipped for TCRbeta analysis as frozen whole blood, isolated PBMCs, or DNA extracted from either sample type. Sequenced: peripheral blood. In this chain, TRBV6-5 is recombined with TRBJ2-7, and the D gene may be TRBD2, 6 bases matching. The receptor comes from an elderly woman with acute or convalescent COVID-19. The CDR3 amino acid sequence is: CASTISSATYEQYF. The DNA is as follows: TGTGCCAGCACCATTTCTAGCGCGACCTACGAGCAGTACTTC.